This record covers a single T cell receptor (beta chain). Data came from immunoSEQ multiplex PCR; TCRdb stores just in-frame clones and leaves some out. Altogether about 70,000 clones are present, over 85% being singletons, with the ten largest covering approximately 0.4%. The data originate from a study of technical replicates of blood from a few donors. The CDR3 consists of 17 residues. V was clipped by 3 bases and J by 8 bases, with 24 bases between them. Germline CDR1 is SGDLS and CDR2 is YYNGEE. The specimen was T cells isolated from PBMCs. This rearrangement joins TRBV9 to TRBJ2-4; D might be TRBD1 (6 bases). The clonotype comes from a human donor in good health. CDR3 nucleotide sequence: TGTGCCAGCAGCGAAACAGGGCTTTGGGCGGATTATGACATTCAGTACTTC. It yields the protein CASSETGLWADYDIQYF. Full variable domain (outside the CDR3, taken from reference TRBV9 and TRBJ2-4): DSGVTQTPKHLITATGQRVTLRCSPRSGDLSVYWYQQSLDQGLQFLIQYYNGEERAKGNILERFSAQQFPDLHSELNLSSLELGDSALYFCASSETGLWADYDIQYFGAGTRLSVL.